These 13 T cell receptor beta chains were all obtained from the same sample, sequenced in a study of CD8 T cells in Susac syndrome. It was with random hexamers that roughly 0.45 to 1 ug RNA was reverse transcribed. TCRdb itself ran the immunoSEQ multiplex PCR reads through MiXCR, one entry per CDR3 protein. The sample has 100,000 to 150,000 distinct CDR3 sequences; around 96% are singletons. Sequences were obtained from CD4+ T cells from PBMCs. These receptor sequences come from a human donor with Susac syndrome.

This clonotype was seen a single time. V is TRBV20-1 and J is TRBJ2-5, with a tentative D call TRBD2 (5 bases). This CDR3 spans 13 amino acids. Trimming removed 1 base at V and 5 bases at J, with 11 bases between. CDR1 and CDR2 (germline): DFQATT, SNEGSKA (reference sequence). Written as DNA, the CDR3 is TGCAGTGCTAGAGTGGACTTCGTGGAGACCCAGTACTTC. The encoded protein is CSARVDFVETQYF.

This clonotype appeared once. The V gene is TRBV3-1, the J gene TRBJ2-1, with a tentative D call TRBD1 (6 bases). V dropped 10 bases and J dropped 10 bases, with 20 bases sitting between them. The CDR3 is made up of 13 amino acids. Germline V gene sequence: CDR1 LGHDT, CDR2 YNNKEL (reference sequence). CDR3 in amino acids: CATMTGRSLEQFF. CDR3 nucleotides: TGTGCCACCATGACAGGAAGGTCCCTGGAGCAGTTCTTC.

The CDR3 reads CSVGKGSKDTQYF. In DNA, the CDR3 is TGCAGCGTAGGGAAAGGATCGAAAGATACGCAGTATTTT. The gene calls are TRBV29-1 and TRBJ2-3; D gene uncertain. Germline CDR1 is SQVTM and CDR2 is ANQGSEA. The CDR3 contains 13 residues. Trimming removed 6 bases at V and 5 bases at J, with 15 bases between.

V gene TRBV28 combines with J gene TRBJ2-4; possible D gene TRBD1, 6 bases. Per the germline V gene, CDR1 is MDHEN and CDR2 is SYDVKM. This CDR3 is 16 amino acids long. Deletions cut 3 bases from V and 6 bases from J, with 18 bases between. The CDR3, as DNA: TGTGCCAGCAGTTTTGTGCGGATCAGAGGGGGAAACATTCAGTACTTC. Its protein product is CASSFVRIRGGNIQYF.

The CDR3 sequence: CASSIRTASYEQYF. CDR3 nucleotides: TGTGCCAGTAGTATCAGGACAGCATCCTACGAGCAGTACTTC. J is TRBJ2-7 and V is TRBV19; D is perhaps TRBD1 (6 bases). V was pared by 3 bases and J by 1 base, with 10 bases between. The CDR3 covers 14 residues. Germline CDR1 LNHDA, CDR2 SQIVND (reference sequence).

The V gene is TRBV29-1, the J gene TRBJ2-3, with 7 bases aligning to TRBD2. Trimming at V came to 6 bases and at J to 6 bases, leaving 9 bases not matched to a gene. Germline V gene data show CDR1 as SQVTM and CDR2 as ANQGSEA. The CDR3 loop spans 13 amino acids. The DNA for the CDR3 is TGCAGCGTCTTCGGGAGGTATTTCGATACGCAGTATTTT. It codes for CSVFGRYFDTQYF.

The chain carries TRBV20-1 and TRBJ1-2; 12 nucleotides agree with TRBD1. The J segment lost 4 bases and the V segment lost 0 bases, leaving 6 bases of the junction unmatched. Germline V gene lookup returns CDR1 DFQATT and CDR2 SNEGSKA (reference sequence). This CDR3 is 16 amino acids long. For the CDR3, the DNA is TGCAGTGCTAGAGATTGGGACAGGGGGCGGGGCTATGGCTACACCTTC. Translating gives CSARDWDRGRGYGYTF.

This chain joins TRBV5-4 and TRBJ2-7; 10 bases agree with TRBD2. The V segment lost 2 bases and the J segment 7 bases; nucleotides outside the gene matches: 6. This CDR3 has 14 residues. CDR1 and CDR2 from the germline V gene are SGHNT and YYREEE (reference sequence). The CDR3 DNA follows: TGTGCCAGCAGCTTAGCGGGAGGGCCACGGGAGCAGTACTTC. It encodes CASSLAGGPREQYF.

This chain's CDR3 is CASSFRATQREQFF. DNA of the CDR3: TGTGCCAGCAGTTTCCGGGCCACGCAGCGCGAGCAGTTCTTC. This chain uses TRBV28 with TRBJ2-1, with unresolved D. Per the germline V gene, CDR1 is MDHEN and CDR2 is SYDVKM. The CDR3 length is 14 residues. The V gene lost 3 bases and the J gene lost 10 bases, with 16 bases spanning the gap. Complete variable domain (other parts from reference TRBV28 and TRBJ2-1): DVKVTQSSRYLVKRTGEKVFLECVQDMDHENMFWYRQDPGLGLRLIYFSYDVKMKEKGDIPEGYSVSREKKERFSLILESASTNQTSMYLCASSFRATQREQFFGPGTRLTVL.

A note on this clonotype: The junction shows a germline mismatch at one end, possibly a read error. The chain links TRBV7-7 to TRBJ2-3, with 8 bases identical to TRBD1. The CDR3 runs 15 residues. Germline CDR1 SSHAT, CDR2 FNYEAQ (reference sequence). The CDR3 loop is CASSSGGQAGDTQYF. CDR3 bases: TGTGCTAGCAGCTCCGGGGGACAGGCGGGAGATACGCAGTATTTT.

This chain connects TRBV3-1 to TRBJ2-6, with 8 bases aligning to TRBD2. This CDR3 region has 18 residues. V was pared by 1 base and J by 0 bases, with 5 bases of the junction left unmatched. Germline CDR1 is LGHDT and CDR2 is YNNKEL (reference sequence). CDR3 sequence: CASSQVGGVDSGANVLTF. As DNA, the CDR3 is TGTGCCAGCAGCCAAGTCGGGGGGGTTGACTCTGGGGCCAACGTCCTGACTTTC.

The J gene is TRBJ2-7, the V gene TRBV7-2; D is ambiguous. The CDR3 runs 13 residues. CDR1 and CDR2 (germline): SGHTA, FQGNSA. V was clipped by 5 bases and J by 5 bases, with 13 bases between them. The CDR3 sequence: CASSTYKMNEQYF. In DNA, the CDR3 is TGTGCCAGCAGCACCTATAAGATGAACGAGCAGTACTTC.

The sample holds one count of this clonotype. The chain combines TRBV29-1 with TRBJ2-5; D gene unclear. The germline V gene encodes CDR1 SQVTM and CDR2 ANQGSEA. The CDR3 consists of 13 residues. The ends were cut back, 4 bases at V and 0 bases at J, with 9 bases in the middle. DNA of the CDR3: TGCAGCGTTGCCGGCACTAACCAAGAGACCCAGTACTTC. Translated, it gives CSVAGTNQETQYF.